In this sample, the clone carrying this TCR beta chain turned up a few times. Its antigen is undetermined. Trimming took 11 bases from V and 9 from J; bases not matched to a gene: 8. Germline V lookup: CDR1 SGHTA, CDR2 FQGNSA. The CDR3 runs to 13 residues. Starting material for RNA and DNA co-extraction consisted of roughly 20-34 mg of unsorted bulk tissue. These data come from a study of tumor-infiltrating lymphocytes in primary liver carcinoma. Study conclusions and caveats: Tumors had a significantly higher top-250-clone fraction than blood (p = 0.039).

A primer matching the constant region was used to make TCR beta cDNA from 500 to 650 ng of total RNA. Generation of the TCR beta libraries relied on three nested multiplex PCR rounds using slightly modified ARM-PCR. PCR rounds one and two used TRBV1-TRBV30 forward primers with a C-beta reverse primer for around 9 cycles each. A single record per CDR3 protein comes from TCRdb applying MiXCR to the multiplex PCR reads. The data contain 95,000 to 150,000 distinct CDR3 sequences, approximately 64% of them singletons. Sequencing input: liver tumor tissue from sampling region 3. Subset of the sample: tumor region T3, left-lateral pole. The origin of this receptor is a woman aged 55-69 years with primary liver carcinoma and hepatitis B virus infection. The chain carries TRBV7-2 and TRBJ2-1; the match to TRBD2 covers 12 bases. CDR3 protein: CALAGGPGREQFF. The CDR3 nucleotides read TGTGCCCTAGCGGGAGGGCCCGGACGTGAGCAGTTCTTC.